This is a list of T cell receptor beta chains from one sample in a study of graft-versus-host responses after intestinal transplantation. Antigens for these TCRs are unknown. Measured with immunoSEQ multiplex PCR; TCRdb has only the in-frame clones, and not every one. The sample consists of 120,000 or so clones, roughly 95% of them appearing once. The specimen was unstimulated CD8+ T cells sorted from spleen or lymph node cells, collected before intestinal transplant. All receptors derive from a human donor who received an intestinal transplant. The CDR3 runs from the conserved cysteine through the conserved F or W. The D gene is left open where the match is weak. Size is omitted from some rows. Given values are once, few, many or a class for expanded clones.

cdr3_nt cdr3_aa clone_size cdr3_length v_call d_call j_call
TGTGCCAGCAGCTTGGGGGACAGCAATGAAAAACTGTTTTTT CASSLGDSNEKLFF few 14 TRBV5-4 TRBD1 TRBJ1-4
TGCGCCAGCAGCCCACCTCCGGGACTAGCGGGACATAGCACAGATACGCAGTATTTT CASSPPPGLAGHSTDTQYF - 19 TRBV4-1 TRBD2 TRBJ2-3
TGTGCCTGGAGTGTACTCGGGCAAACGCAGTATTTT CAWSVLGQTQYF - 12 TRBV30 - TRBJ2-3
TGTGCCAGCAGTTTAGGGGGAAACTACGAGCAGTACTTC CASSLGGNYEQYF - 13 TRBV27 - TRBJ2-7
TGTGCCAGCAGCTTGGTGGGGACTAGCGGCACAGATACGCAGTATTTT CASSLVGTSGTDTQYF - 16 TRBV5-4 TRBD2 TRBJ2-3
TGTGCCAGCAGCCCCCGAGGGTTCTTC CASSPRGFF few 9 TRBV7-9 - TRBJ2-1
TGTGCCAGCAGCATGGGACCTCTAGCAGAGACCCAGTACTTC CASSMGPLAETQYF - 14 TRBV7-9 - TRBJ2-5
TGTGCCAGCAGGGGTCAGGGAGCCTACGAGCAGTACTTC CASRGQGAYEQYF - 13 TRBV28 - TRBJ2-7
TGTGCCAGCAGTTCAACCGCCGGACAAGTAAATCAGCCCCAGCATTTT CASSSTAGQVNQPQHF - 16 TRBV27 - TRBJ1-5
TGTGCCAGCAGGAGGACAGCGAACACCGGGGAGCTGTTTTTT CASRRTANTGELFF - 14 TRBV7-3 - TRBJ2-2
TGTGCCAGCAGCCTCCGTGGACGGCTACAAGAGACCCAGTACTTC CASSLRGRLQETQYF - 15 TRBV6-5 - TRBJ2-5
TGTGCCAGCAGTTACTCGATTCTCCTTTATGAGCAGTTCTTC CASSYSILLYEQFF - 14 TRBV6-6 - TRBJ2-1
TGCGCCAGCAGCTTAAGACTAGCCGAGTACGAGCAGTACTTC CASSLRLAEYEQYF - 14 TRBV5-1 TRBD2 TRBJ2-7
TGCGCCAGCAGCCAAGGGAATCCGGCTTCTTACGAGCAGTACTTC CASSQGNPASYEQYF - 15 TRBV4-1 - TRBJ2-7
TGTGCCAGCAGCGTATCGCCCTCCTTCGAGCAGTACTTC CASSVSPSFEQYF - 13 TRBV9 - TRBJ2-7
TGTGCCATCAAAGCGGAGAGCTCCTACAATGAGCAGTTCTTC CAIKAESSYNEQFF - 14 TRBV10-3 - TRBJ2-1
TGTGCCAGCAGGTTAGCGGGAATTTACAATGAGCAGTTCTTC CASRLAGIYNEQFF - 14 TRBV27 TRBD2 TRBJ2-1
TGTGCCAGCAGTGATCCGGGGGGCTCTAATGAAAAACTGTTTTTT CASSDPGGSNEKLFF - 15 TRBV6-1 - TRBJ1-4
TGCGCCAGCAGCCAAGGACGCAGTGGCCAAGAGACCCAGTACTTC CASSQGRSGQETQYF - 15 TRBV4-1 - TRBJ2-5
TGTGCCAGCAGTCCCACGGCACTTTATGGCTACACCTTC CASSPTALYGYTF few 13 TRBV14 - TRBJ1-2
TGTGCCAGCAGCGCCAGGGTGCCCGGGGAGCTGTTTTTT CASSARVPGELFF - 13 TRBV13 - TRBJ2-2
TGTGCCTGGAGCCACCGGCACACTGAAGCTTTCTTT CAWSHRHTEAFF - 12 TRBV30 - TRBJ1-1
TGTGCCAGCAGTCCGCTAGCGGGAGGGGCAGATACGCAGTATTTT CASSPLAGGADTQYF - 15 TRBV27 TRBD2 TRBJ2-3
TGTGCCAGCAGTCCAGGGACAGGTCGGGTGGGGGAGCAGTACTTC CASSPGTGRVGEQYF - 15 TRBV27 TRBD1 TRBJ2-7
TGTGCTAGTGGTTTTAGCGGTAATGAGCAGTTCTTC CASGFSGNEQFF - 12 TRBV12-5 - TRBJ2-1
TGTGCCAGCAGTCCCGCGGCACAAGATACGCAGTATTTT CASSPAAQDTQYF - 13 TRBV2 - TRBJ2-3
TGCGCCAGCAGCGCCGGAACCTTGAACACTGAAGCTTTCTTT CASSAGTLNTEAFF - 14 TRBV4-1 - TRBJ1-1
TGTGCCAGCAGTTACAGGGCAGGGGCCCCCACAGATACGCAGTATTTT CASSYRAGAPTDTQYF - 16 TRBV6-5 - TRBJ2-3
TGTGCCAGCAGCATGCAGGGGACTAACTATGGCTACACCTTC CASSMQGTNYGYTF - 14 TRBV21-1 - TRBJ1-2
TGTGCCAGCAGCTCCTCCTACCTGGGGCATGAAAAACTGTTTTTT CASSSSYLGHEKLFF - 15 TRBV7-9 - TRBJ1-4
TGTGCCAGCAGCCAAGAACAGGGGAAAAACATTCAGTACTTC CASSQEQGKNIQYF - 14 TRBV14 TRBD1 TRBJ2-4
TGTGCCAGTAGTATAGATGACCTAGCGGGAGGGTACAATGAGCAGTTCTTC CASSIDDLAGGYNEQFF - 17 TRBV19 TRBD2 TRBJ2-1
TGCGCCAGCAGCCAAGACCCCCCGGCAGGGACCTACGAGCAGTACTTC CASSQDPPAGTYEQYF - 16 TRBV4-1 - TRBJ2-7
TGTGCCAGCGAAGGGAGAGCCAAAAACATTCAGTACTTC CASEGRAKNIQYF - 13 TRBV2 - TRBJ2-4
TGTGCCAGCAGCTTGGGGCGATATAGCAATCAGCCCCAGCATTTT CASSLGRYSNQPQHF once 15 TRBV5-6 - TRBJ1-5
TGTGCCACCTCCGGCAGTAGGGCTGGGGAGCTGTTTTTT CATSGSRAGELFF - 13 TRBV2 - TRBJ2-2
TGTGCCAGCAGCCCCCAGTACCAAGAGACCCAGTACTTC CASSPQYQETQYF - 13 TRBV7-9 - TRBJ2-5
TGTGCCAGCAGCGCGTTTACAGATACGCAGTATTTT CASSAFTDTQYF - 12 TRBV9 - TRBJ2-3
TGTGCCAGCTCACCCCCAGGGGAGACCCAGTACTTC CASSPPGETQYF - 12 TRBV18 - TRBJ2-5
TGTGCCAGCAGTTTATACGGGACAGGGGGCGCCTTGGACACTGAAGCTTTCTTT CASSLYGTGGALDTEAFF - 18 TRBV27 TRBD1 TRBJ1-1
TGTGCCAGCAGCCCTAGCGGAGACAGCTACGAGCAGTACTTC CASSPSGDSYEQYF - 14 TRBV9 TRBD2 TRBJ2-7
TGTGCCAGCTCACTAATTACTAGCGAGAGGCACGGGGAGCTGTTTTTT CASSLITSERHGELFF - 16 TRBV18 TRBD2 TRBJ2-2
TGTGCCAGCAGCGTTCCCGGGACTAGCGCCGATGAGCAGTTCTTC CASSVPGTSADEQFF - 15 TRBV9 TRBD2 TRBJ2-1
TGTGCCTCGCGGGGAGACAGGGCCTACGAGCAGTACTTC CASRGDRAYEQYF - 13 TRBV10-3 - TRBJ2-7
TGTGCCAGCAGCTCCCAGGCCGACGACAGGAACTATGGCTACACCTTC CASSSQADDRNYGYTF - 16 TRBV7-8 - TRBJ1-2
TGTGCCAGCAGCGTTAGCGGAGCCCTTGGCGAGCAGTACTTC CASSVSGALGEQYF - 14 TRBV9 - TRBJ2-7
TGTGCCAGCAGTACAGGACCCCTCTACGAGCAGTACTTC CASSTGPLYEQYF - 13 TRBV2 - TRBJ2-7
TGTGCAAGTCGCTTGACAGGGTTTACCTACGAGCAGTACTTC CASRLTGFTYEQYF - 14 TRBV12-2 - TRBJ2-7
TGTGCCAGCAGCTTATCGAGTGGGGGACAGGGTGGCAATGAGCAGTTCTTC CASSLSSGGQGGNEQFF once 17 TRBV7-3 TRBD1 TRBJ2-1
TGTGCCAGCAGTTCCCTTGGGAGGTTCTCCTACAATGAGCAGTTCTTC CASSSLGRFSYNEQFF - 16 TRBV27 - TRBJ2-1
TGCAGCGTTGAAGGACAGGGGGCGCAGGGAAACACCATATATTTT CSVEGQGAQGNTIYF - 15 TRBV29-1 TRBD1 TRBJ1-3
TGTGCCAGTAGTAAGGAGGCGGACACTGAAGCTTTCTTT CASSKEADTEAFF - 13 TRBV19 - TRBJ1-1
TGTGCCAGCAGTTTGACTCAGGGGGAGACCCAGTACTTC CASSLTQGETQYF few 13 TRBV27 - TRBJ2-5
TGTGCCTGGGGGGACGCTGGAGCTTTCTTT CAWGDAGAFF once 10 TRBV30 - TRBJ1-1
TGCGCCAGCAGCCCAGGGACGACGGGCGGGGAGACCCAGTACTTC CASSPGTTGGETQYF - 15 TRBV4-1 - TRBJ2-5
TGTGCCACCCGGTTGGGGACAACGAACACTGAAGCTTTCTTT CATRLGTTNTEAFF - 14 TRBV2 - TRBJ1-1
TGTGCCACCCAAGGACAGGACTACTATGGCTACACCTTC CATQGQDYYGYTF - 13 TRBV15 TRBD1 TRBJ1-2
TGCGCCAGTTTCCCGGAGGGACTAGCGCGAACCTACGAGCAGTACTTC CASFPEGLARTYEQYF - 16 TRBV10-2 TRBD2 TRBJ2-7
TGTGCCAGCACCCTTCTTGGGAGCAATCAGCCCCAGCATTTT CASTLLGSNQPQHF - 14 TRBV6-1 - TRBJ1-5
TGCAGCGTGGGGGACCCGAGCTCCTACGAGCAGTACTTC CSVGDPSSYEQYF - 13 TRBV29-1 - TRBJ2-7